Listed below are T cell receptor beta chains from one sample, sequenced in a study of cytotoxic CD8 clonotypes in ibrutinib-treated CLL. Libraries were prepared by immunoSEQ multiplex PCR; TCRdb keeps only in-frame clonotypes and omits some of them. The sample has some 100,000 clones; 45% to 65% are singletons. The material sequenced was PBMCs, taken after 24 months of ibrutinib treatment. These receptors all come from a human donor with chronic lymphocytic leukemia. Both conserved end residues are part of each CDR3. Each record gives: D gene, J gene, V gene, clone size, CDR3 protein, CDR3 DNA. D genes are given only for firm matches. Clone size is shown for a subset of rows, as once, few, many or a class of expanded clone.

>NA|TRBJ1-4|TRBV7-2|NA
CASSSLGDREKLFF
TGTGCCAGCAGCTCGCTGGGGGATAGGGAAAAACTGTTTTTT
>NA|TRBJ2-7|TRBV6-8|NA
CASSEGEFYEQYF
TGTGCCAGCAGTGAAGGGGAGTTCTACGAGCAGTACTTC
>TRBD2|TRBJ2-1|TRBV13|NA
CASSLRLAGVDEQFF
TGTGCCAGCAGCCTACGACTAGCGGGGGTCGATGAGCAGTTCTTC
>TRBD2|TRBJ2-3|TRBV7-2|NA
CASQAGARTDTQYF
TGTGCCAGCCAAGCGGGGGCCCGGACAGATACGCAGTATTTT
>TRBD2|TRBJ2-7|TRBV7-9|few
CASRGDYHEQYF
TGTGCCAGCAGAGGGGACTACCACGAGCAGTACTTC
>TRBD1|TRBJ2-3|TRBV6-4|once
CASSDSDRGIVTDTQYF
TGTGCCAGCAGTGACTCCGACAGGGGGATAGTAACAGATACGCAGTATTTT
>TRBD1|TRBJ2-5|TRBV29-1|NA
CSVEKSGQGAPETQYF
TGCAGCGTTGAAAAATCAGGACAGGGGGCCCCGGAGACCCAGTACTTC
>NA|TRBJ1-3|TRBV7-9|few
CASSLGGLRAGNTIYF
TGTGCCAGCAGCTTGGGGGGTCTGCGCGCTGGAAACACCATATATTTT
>NA|TRBJ1-1|TRBV5-4|many
CASSLTDQNTEAFF
TGTGCCAGCAGCTTGACGGACCAGAACACTGAAGCTTTCTTT
>TRBD1|TRBJ1-4|TRBV6-1|NA
CASSGSGTGLLNEKLFF
TGTGCCAGCAGTGGTTCCGGGACAGGGCTCTTAAATGAAAAACTGTTTTTT
>NA|TRBJ2-6|TRBV5-1|few
CASGVSGANVLTF
TGCGCCAGCGGGGTCTCTGGGGCCAACGTCCTGACTTTC
>NA|TRBJ1-1|TRBV28|NA
CASSRRGRGTEAFF
TGTGCCAGCAGCCGACGAGGAAGGGGTACTGAAGCTTTCTTT
>TRBD1|TRBJ2-7|TRBV7-8|many
CASSPDRVSYEQYF
TGTGCCAGCAGCCCGGACAGGGTTTCCTACGAGCAGTACTTC
>NA|TRBJ1-2|TRBV6-6|NA
CASIKGGDYGYTF
TGTGCCAGCATCAAAGGGGGGGACTATGGCTACACCTTC
>NA|TRBJ1-5|TRBV19|many
CASIDQPQHF
TGTGCCAGTATAGATCAGCCCCAGCATTTT
>TRBD1|TRBJ1-1|TRBV30|few
CAWRDRGLEAFF
TGTGCCTGGCGGGACAGGGGCCTTGAAGCTTTCTTT
>NA|TRBJ2-1|TRBV7-9|NA
CASSSYYEQFF
TGTGCCAGCAGCTCGTATTATGAGCAGTTCTTC
>TRBD1|TRBJ1-1|TRBV28|NA
CASRSGGGHTEAFF
TGTGCCAGCAGGTCAGGGGGGGGACACACTGAAGCTTTCTTT
>NA|TRBJ2-5|TRBV30|once
CAWDRSQETQYF
TGTGCCTGGGACAGGTCCCAAGAGACCCAGTACTTC
>NA|TRBJ1-6|TRBV25-1|few
CASSEYARDSPLHF
TGTGCCAGCAGTGAATATGCGCGGGATTCACCCCTCCACTTT
>NA|TRBJ2-2|TRBV7-2|once
CASSPRPTSRGGGELFF
TGTGCCAGCAGCCCTAGACCAACCTCGAGGGGCGGCGGGGAGCTGTTTTTT
>NA|TRBJ1-6|TRBV4-2|NA
CASSREGSPNSPLHF
TGTGCCAGCAGCCGTGAGGGTAGTCCAAATTCACCCCTCCACTTT
>NA|TRBJ2-5|TRBV5-1|NA
CASSPRGAPAETQYF
TGCGCCAGCAGCCCCCGAGGGGCACCGGCGGAGACCCAGTACTTC
>TRBD1|TRBJ2-3|TRBV7-3|few
CASSLTGQGAGDTQYF
TGTGCCAGCAGCTTAACAGGACAGGGGGCTGGCGATACGCAGTATTTT
>NA|TRBJ2-2|TRBV7-6|NA
CASSLGRGTGELFF
TGTGCCAGCAGCCTGGGCCGGGGCACCGGGGAGCTGTTTTTT
>TRBD2|TRBJ2-1|TRBV6-6|NA
CASRNLAGGPNEQFF
TGTGCCAGCAGAAACTTAGCGGGGGGGCCGAATGAGCAGTTCTTC
>TRBD1|TRBJ1-2|TRBV27|many
CASSFTGGGGGGYTF
TGTGCCAGCAGTTTTACAGGGGGCGGTGGAGGTGGCTACACCTTC
>TRBD2|TRBJ2-5|TRBV2|NA
CASRVNPGGRETQYF
TGTGCCAGCAGAGTGAACCCGGGAGGGAGGGAGACCCAGTACTTC
>NA|TRBJ1-2|TRBV5-4|NA
CASSFESGNYGYTF
TGTGCCAGCAGCTTCGAATCAGGGAACTATGGCTACACCTTC
>NA|TRBJ1-5|TRBV6-1|NA
CASSEKWEASNQPQHF
TGTGCCAGCAGTGAAAAGTGGGAGGCGAGCAATCAGCCCCAGCATTTT
>TRBD2|TRBJ2-1|TRBV7-8|once
CASSSTSDGEQFF
TGTGCCAGCAGCTCGACTAGCGACGGTGAGCAGTTCTTC
>TRBD1|TRBJ1-4|TRBV6-5|NA
CASSQGQGPNEKLFF
TGTGCCAGCAGTCAAGGACAGGGCCCTAATGAAAAACTGTTTTTT
>NA|TRBJ2-5|TRBV6-6|NA
CASSYPEKGEETQYF
TGTGCCAGCAGTTATCCCGAAAAGGGGGAAGAGACCCAGTACTTC
>NA|TRBJ2-7|TRBV20-1|NA
CSAGQSTEQYF
TGCAGTGCTGGACAGTCTACGGAGCAGTACTTC
>TRBD1|TRBJ1-2|TRBV7-2|NA
CASSLTGEWGYGYTF
TGTGCCAGCAGCTTGACAGGGGAATGGGGCTATGGCTACACCTTC
>NA|TRBJ2-1|TRBV7-9|NA
CASSGVWGEQFF
TGTGCCAGCAGCGGGGTGTGGGGTGAGCAGTTCTTC
>NA|TRBJ1-1|TRBV5-1|NA
CASSLMGPEDEAFF
TGCGCCAGCAGCTTGATGGGCCCTGAGGACGAAGCTTTCTTT
>TRBD1|TRBJ1-4|TRBV5-1|NA
CASSSDRATNEKLFF
TGCGCCAGCAGCTCGGACAGGGCGACTAATGAAAAACTGTTTTTT
>TRBD1|TRBJ2-7|TRBV18|few
CASSPTGQSYEQYF
TGTGCCAGCTCACCTACGGGACAGTCCTACGAGCAGTACTTC
>NA|TRBJ2-3|TRBV19|once
CASSTDSRATQYF
TGTGCCAGTAGTACGGACTCCAGAGCGACGCAGTATTTT
>NA|TRBJ2-5|TRBV21-1|NA
CASSKRDIGETQYF
TGTGCCAGCAGCAAAAGGGACATAGGGGAGACCCAGTACTTC
>NA|TRBJ2-1|TRBV4-1|NA
CASSQDEPRTLLDNEQFF
TGCGCCAGCAGCCAAGATGAGCCCAGGACCCTACTGGACAATGAGCAGTTCTTC
>TRBD1|TRBJ1-2|TRBV28|NA
CASSYRDRVWSGYTF
TGTGCCAGCAGCTACCGAGACAGGGTGTGGAGTGGCTACACCTTC
>NA|TRBJ2-5|TRBV2|NA
CASSEGGATQETQYF
TGTGCCAGCAGTGAAGGGGGCGCAACTCAGGAGACCCAGTACTTC
>TRBD1|TRBJ2-2|TRBV6-1|few
CASTRGQGGGELFF
TGTGCCAGCACTAGGGGACAGGGCGGCGGGGAGCTGTTTTTT
>TRBD1|TRBJ2-2|TRBV27|NA
CASRGQGGSGELFF
TGTGCCAGCAGGGGACAGGGGGGGTCCGGGGAGCTGTTTTTT
>NA|TRBJ2-5|TRBV6-5|NA
CASRPNPRGGETQYF
TGTGCCAGCAGACCAAACCCCAGGGGTGGGGAGACCCAGTACTTC
>NA|TRBJ1-2|TRBV27|NA
CASSLSPAGRGGYTF
TGTGCCAGCAGTTTATCTCCGGCCGGGCGGGGCGGCTACACCTTC
>TRBD1|TRBJ2-7|TRBV19|few
CASSEAGQGAYYEQYF
TGTGCCAGTAGTGAAGCGGGACAGGGGGCCTACTACGAGCAGTACTTC
>TRBD1|TRBJ2-2|TRBV5-1|NA
CASRAGTANTGELFF
TGCGCCAGCAGGGCCGGGACAGCGAACACCGGGGAGCTGTTTTTT
>NA|TRBJ1-2|TRBV18|NA
CASSPSGSNYGYTF
TGTGCCAGCTCACCCTCCGGGAGTAACTATGGCTACACCTTC
>NA|TRBJ1-2|TRBV29-1|NA
CSVDGQTGGYTF
TGCAGCGTTGACGGTCAGACTGGGGGCTACACCTTC
>TRBD1|TRBJ2-6|TRBV29-1|NA
CSVEETGDPRANVLTF
TGCAGCGTTGAAGAGACAGGGGACCCGCGGGCCAACGTCCTGACTTTC
>TRBD1|TRBJ2-7|TRBV5-4|NA
CASSSGSGQGNYEQYF
TGTGCCAGCAGCTCTGGATCCGGACAGGGAAACTACGAGCAGTACTTC
>NA|TRBJ2-7|TRBV5-4|few
CASSLYSYEQYF
TGTGCCAGCAGCTTATACTCCTACGAGCAGTACTTC
>NA|TRBJ1-4|TRBV6-1|NA
CASSTQVTTNEKLFF
TGTGCCAGCAGTACCCAGGTGACAACTAATGAAAAACTGTTTTTT
>TRBD2|TRBJ2-3|TRBV18|NA
CASSPSLAGVSTDTQYF
TGTGCCAGCTCACCCTCCTTAGCGGGTGTAAGCACAGATACGCAGTATTTT